These 27 T cell receptor beta chains share one sample of origin, sequenced in a study of blood T cells in healthy people across ages. Through a sample-barcoded 5' primer and a J-beta primer mix, a second PCR was run for roughly 7 to 11 cycles. TCRdb re-analysed the 5' RACE reads in MiXCR, keeping a single row per CDR3 protein. The sample holds about a million distinct CDR3 sequences, roughly 52% seen once. The specimen was blood. These receptors were taken from a man aged 25 to 45 in good health.

V gene TRBV20-1 combines with J gene TRBJ1-2, with 7 bases aligning to TRBD1. Germline lookup yields CDR1 DFQATT and CDR2 SNEGSKA (reference sequence). This CDR3 has 14 amino acids. V lost 3 bases, J lost 5 bases, and 9 bases stayed unmatched. This CDR3 is CSASPRQGLYGYTF. The CDR3, as DNA: TGCAGTGCTAGCCCAAGACAGGGTCTTTATGGCTACACCTTC.

The chain employs TRBV5-6 and TRBJ1-2, with D possibly TRBD1 on 6 matching bases. With 3 bases removed from V and 8 bases from J, the gap between germline ends came to 14 bases. Germline V gene data show CDR1 as SGHDT and CDR2 as YYEEEE. This CDR3 has 13 residues. The CDR3 DNA reads as TGTGCCAGCAGCTGGATAGACAGGATGGGCTACACCTTC. As protein: CASSWIDRMGYTF. The full variable domain, rest sourced from reference TRBV5-6 and TRBJ1-2, is DAGVTQSPTHLIKTRGQQVTLRCSPKSGHDTVSWYQQALGQGPQFIFQYYEEEERQRGNFPDRFSGHQFPNYSSELNVNALLLGDSALYLCASSWIDRMGYTFGSGTRLTVV.

The rearrangement links TRBV7-2 to TRBJ1-2, with D perhaps matching TRBD1 (5 bases). V was shortened by 4 bases and J by 7 bases, with 13 bases between the two germline ends. Germline CDR1 SGHTA, CDR2 FQGNSA. The CDR3 has 13 amino acids. CDR3 DNA: TGTGCCAGCAGCTCGGACATGGTAATTGGCTACACCTTC. Residues: CASSSDMVIGYTF.

The chain links TRBV20-1 to TRBJ2-1; possible D gene TRBD2, 7 bases. V gave up 6 bases and J gave up 0 bases, with 18 bases separating them. CDR3 length: 16 amino acids. Germline lookup yields CDR1 DFQATT and CDR2 SNEGSKA (reference sequence). The CDR3 loop is CSAEVRGGPSYNEQFF. CDR3 bases: TGCAGTGCCGAAGTTAGGGGGGGGCCCTCCTACAATGAGCAGTTCTTC.

This clonotype turned up a few times. The chain carries TRBV12-3 or TRBV12-4 and TRBJ2-5; D is possibly TRBD2 (6 bases). The CDR3 spans 14 residues. V shed 6 bases and J shed 4 bases, with 15 bases lying between them. The CDR3 loop is CASSPVGGPETQYF. CDR3 bases: TGTGCCAGCAGCCCCGTTGGAGGGCCAGAGACCCAGTACTTC.

This clonotype has more than one count but fewer than ten. This chain uses TRBV7-2 with TRBJ2-1, with D maybe TRBD1 (6 bases). V gave up 1 base and J gave up 4 bases, with 14 bases separating them. Germline-derived CDR1 and CDR2 are SGHTA and FQGNSA. The CDR3 loop spans 16 amino acids. CDR3 in DNA: TGTGCCAGCAGCTTAGGGGGGACCAGGGGTTACAATGAGCAGTTCTTC. Translating it yields CASSLGGTRGYNEQFF.

This clonotype was detected only a few times. The chain is built from TRBV28 and TRBJ1-4, with D possibly TRBD1 on 6 matching bases. The CDR3 totals 16 residues. The germline CDR1 and CDR2 sequences are MDHEN and SYDVKM. V shed 3 bases and J shed 0 bases, with 11 bases lying between them. The CDR3 nucleotides read TGTGCCAGCAGTTTCTCGGGGGGCCCAACTAATGAAAAACTGTTTTTT. It is translated as CASSFSGGPTNEKLFF.

J is TRBJ2-1 and V is TRBV6-2 or TRBV6-3; D is unresolved. CDR1 is MNHEY, CDR2 SVGEGT, per germline. CDR3 length equals 14 residues. With 6 bases removed from V and 3 bases from J, the gap between germline ends came to 12 bases. The CDR3 sequence is CASSPVGFYNEQFF. The CDR3 bases are TGTGCCAGCAGCCCCGTAGGGTTCTACAATGAGCAGTTCTTC.

This clonotype turned up a few times. The chain combines TRBV2 with TRBJ1-5; tentative D call: TRBD1 (6 bases). CDR1 SNHLY and CDR2 FYNNEI come from the germline V gene. The length of the CDR3 is 16 residues. V lost 9 bases to trimming and J lost 1 base, with 19 bases between them. DNA for the CDR3: TGTGCCAGTAGGGACAATCCCCTCCGGAGCAATCAGCCCCAGCATTTT. Translating gives CASRDNPLRSNQPQHF.

As regards this clonotype: A clone one base away is much larger, so this may be a read error. This chain connects TRBV5-1 to TRBJ2-5; no reliable D call. This CDR3 is 15 amino acids long. Germline V lookup: CDR1 SGHRS, CDR2 YFSETQ. CDR3: CASSLVSQAQGTQYF. CDR3 coding DNA: TGCGCCAGCAGCTTGGTTTCGCAGGCCCAAGGGACCCAGTACTTC.

The J gene is TRBJ1-6, the V gene TRBV20-1, with 7 bases lining up with TRBD1. The germline V gene has CDR1 DFQATT and CDR2 SNEGSKA (reference sequence). The CDR3 covers 15 residues. V lost 3 bases, J lost 5 bases, and 7 bases stayed unmatched. The CDR3 region has the DNA TGCAGTGCTAGCGACAGGGTCTTTAATAATTCACCCCTCCACTTT. This translates into CSASDRVFNNSPLHF.

This clonotype was recorded only once. The J gene is TRBJ2-5, the V gene TRBV29-1; D may be TRBD2 (5 bases). The CDR3 is made up of 11 amino acids. The V gene lost 2 bases and the J gene lost 7 bases, with 8 bases spanning the gap. Germline lookup yields CDR1 SQVTM and CDR2 ANQGSEA. In nucleotides, the CDR3 is TGCAGCGTTGAACCCGAGGGGACCCAGTACTTC. Protein product: CSVEPEGTQYF.

There are a few counts of this clonotype. CDR3 nucleotide sequence: TGTGCCAGCAGCCAAGATCCGGGGGTGACAGGGAGTGGTGAAAAACTGTTTTTT. It is translated as CASSQDPGVTGSGEKLFF. This chain joins TRBV4-2 and TRBJ1-4, with 7 bases matching TRBD1. Trimming removed 0 bases from V and 7 bases from J; junction bases left unmatched: 14. The V gene's germline CDR1 is LGHNA and CDR2 YNFKEQ. The CDR3 covers 18 residues.

This chain uses TRBV9 with TRBJ2-7; TRBD1 aligns across 9 bases. The V gene's germline CDR1 is SGDLS and CDR2 YYNGEE. After removal of 2 bases from V and 4 bases from J, the junction contained 4 bases not matched to a gene. The CDR3 length is 14 residues. The CDR3 sequence: CASSVSGQGYEQYF. CDR3 bases: TGTGCCAGCAGCGTTTCTGGACAGGGGTACGAGCAGTACTTC.

This clonotype is a singleton in its sample. As DNA, the CDR3 is TGTGCCAGCAGTTTATACAGGGACGAGCAGTACTTC. This sequence encodes CASSLYRDEQYF. V gene TRBV6-2 or TRBV6-3 combines with J gene TRBJ2-7; TRBD1 is a possible D gene (6 bases). The CDR3 spans 12 residues. The germline V gene has CDR1 MNHEY and CDR2 SVGEGT. Trimming stripped 4 bases from V and 5 bases from J, with 9 bases between.

This clonotype was counted a few times. The chain recombines TRBV20-1 with TRBJ2-7; D not resolved. This CDR3 spans 13 amino acids. Germline lookup yields CDR1 DFQATT and CDR2 SNEGSKA (reference sequence). Trimming pared 3 bases from V and 1 base from J, leaving 10 bases between. CDR3 nucleotide sequence: TGCAGTGCTAGGTTCAGAGGATCCTACGAGCAGTACTTC. This gives the protein CSARFRGSYEQYF.

V is TRBV7-2 and J is TRBJ1-5, with 8 bases identical to TRBD1. The ends lost 4 bases at V and 3 bases at J; junction bases unmatched: 8. The CDR3 totals 16 residues. Germline lookup yields CDR1 SGHTA and CDR2 FQGNSA. CDR3 amino acids: CASSSSGQVLNQPQHF. The CDR3 DNA is TGTGCCAGCAGCTCTTCGGGACAGGTCCTCAATCAGCCCCAGCATTTT.

The chain combines TRBV6-5 with TRBJ2-7, with 7 bases matching TRBD2. Trimming took 0 bases from V and 4 from J; bases not matched to a gene: 6. Germline lookup yields CDR1 MNHEY and CDR2 SVGAGI. The length of the CDR3 is 15 residues. The CDR3 reads CASSYSSSGPYEQYF. The DNA for the CDR3 is TGTGCCAGCAGTTACTCGTCTAGCGGTCCATACGAGCAGTACTTC.

The chain has TRBV3-1 and TRBJ2-5; D unresolved. The CDR3 consists of 14 residues. Germline V gives CDR1 LGHDT, CDR2 YNNKEL (reference sequence). The ends were cut back, 0 bases at V and 2 bases at J, with 7 bases in the middle. The CDR3, as DNA: TGTGCCAGCAGCCAAGATGCGATGCAAGAGACCCAGTACTTC. It specifies CASSQDAMQETQYF.

The J gene is TRBJ1-3, the V gene TRBV12-3 or TRBV12-4, with 11 bases fitting TRBD1. Losses at the gene ends were 7 bases for V and 4 bases for J; bases not matched to a gene: 6. This CDR3 region has 15 residues. CDR3 sequence (DNA): TGTGCCAGCATCGGACAGGGGGCGCGAGGAAACACCATATATTTT. As protein: CASIGQGARGNTIYF.

Concerning this clonotype itself: This may be a read error, as it is one base from a much larger clone. The chain carries TRBV4-3 and TRBJ2-1; tentative D call: TRBD1 (5 bases). This CDR3 contains 16 residues. Germline values: CDR1 LGHNA, CDR2 YSLEER. DNA of the CDR3: TGCGCCAGCAGCCAAGAGGGGCAGGGATCCTACAATAAGCAGTTCTTC. Residues: CASSQEGQGSYNKQFF.

This clonotype was found a few times. The chain uses TRBV6-5 and TRBJ1-4; D uncertain. Germline V lookup: CDR1 MNHEY, CDR2 SVGAGI. V was shortened by 6 bases and J by 3 bases, with 5 bases between the two germline ends. This CDR3 has 12 amino acids. The CDR3 DNA reads TGTGCCAGCAGCCGCCCTAATGAAAAACTGTTTTTT. Translating it yields CASSRPNEKLFF.

The CDR3 DNA is TGTGCCAGCAGACGGACAGGGGAGACCACAGATACGCAGTATTTT. Translated: CASRRTGETTDTQYF. The chain couples TRBV6-5 to TRBJ2-3; 9 nucleotides match TRBD1. CDR1 and CDR2 from the germline V gene are MNHEY and SVGAGI. The CDR3 sequence is 15 residues long. V was clipped by 6 bases and J by 2 bases; unmatched bases: 6.

The chain links TRBV20-1 to TRBJ1-4; unclear D gene. CDR3 length: 15 amino acids. Germline V lookup: CDR1 DFQATT, CDR2 SNEGSKA (reference sequence). The V gene lost 5 bases and the J gene lost 2 bases, with 15 bases spanning the gap. The CDR3 region is CSARKGYGTNEKLFF. CDR3 nucleotides: TGCAGTGCTCGTAAAGGGTATGGGACTAATGAAAAACTGTTTTTT.

This clonotype was seen at least ten times. V and J are TRBV4-1 and TRBJ2-1; TRBD1 or TRBD2 may be the D gene (5 bases each). The germline CDR1 and CDR2 sequences are MGHRA and YSYEKL. Trimming pared 3 bases from V and 1 base from J, leaving 16 bases between. This CDR3 has 17 amino acids. This CDR3 is CASSHQRVGVSYNEQFF. The CDR3 nucleotides read TGCGCCAGCAGCCACCAGAGGGTGGGGGTATCCTACAATGAGCAGTTCTTC.

CDR3 coding DNA: TGTGCCAGGTGGTCCGAGGGCCAGCCCCAGCATTTT. Residues: CARWSEGQPQHF. J is TRBJ1-5 and V is TRBV28; D remains ambiguous. The V gene's germline CDR1 is MDHEN and CDR2 SYDVKM. Trimming stripped 9 bases from V and 7 bases from J, with 13 bases between. CDR3 length: 12 residues.

This clonotype appeared a few times. The chain is built from TRBV9 and TRBJ2-1; D is possibly TRBD2 (7 bases). Trimming stripped 4 bases from V and 7 bases from J, with 24 bases between. CDR1 is SGDLS and CDR2 is YYNGEE in the germline V gene. CDR3 length: 17 residues. CDR3 bases: TGTGCCAGCAGCCCCGCGGCTACCGCGGGGGCGAGGAATGAGCAGTTCTTC. Translated, it gives CASSPAATAGARNEQFF.